The 18 T cell receptor beta chains reported below all come from one sample, sequenced in a study of OX40 agonist ivuxolimab in advanced cancers. Profiled with immunoSEQ multiplex PCR; TCRdb holds only in-frame clones, not every one. The repertoire holds roughly 45,000 clones, with roughly 88% as singletons. Sequenced material: CD4+ or CD8+ T cells sorted from blood, taken in a trial of the OX40 agonist ivuxolimab. These receptors were obtained from an adult with an advanced solid tumor such as melanoma, head and neck, liver or kidney cancer.

The V call is TRBV9, the J call TRBJ2-7; either TRBD1 or TRBD2 may fit D (5 bases each). Germline V gene data show CDR1 as SGDLS and CDR2 as YYNGEE. The CDR3 has 15 amino acids. Trimming shortened V by 0 bases and J by 3 bases, and 13 bases separated the two germline ends. CDR3: CASSVGGASIYEQYF. CDR3 bases: TGTGCCAGCAGCGTAGGGGGCGCTAGCATCTACGAGCAGTACTTC.

The chain has TRBV28 and TRBJ1-4, with a tentative D call TRBD1 (6 bases). The V gene's germline CDR1 is MDHEN and CDR2 SYDVKM. Trimming left V 7 bases short and J 5 bases short, with 17 bases between. The CDR3 extends over 15 amino acids. The CDR3 is CASKKGGSSNEKLFF. Here the CDR3 DNA reads TGTGCCAGCAAGAAGGGGGGTTCATCCAATGAAAAACTGTTTTTT.

This chain links TRBV28 with TRBJ2-7, with D tentatively TRBD1 (5 bases). The CDR3 length is 15 residues. Germline loops: CDR1 MDHEN, CDR2 SYDVKM. V shed 6 bases and J shed 2 bases, with 17 bases lying between them. CDR3 bases: TGTGCCAGCAGGCCCAACAACCAGGGTACCTACGAGCAGTACTTC. This encodes CASRPNNQGTYEQYF.

CDR3: CASSLGQGQETQYF. For the CDR3, the DNA is TGCGCCAGCAGCTTGGGACAGGGTCAAGAGACCCAGTACTTC. The chain couples TRBV5-1 to TRBJ2-5; TRBD1 matches 7 bases. Germline V gene sequence: CDR1 SGHRS, CDR2 YFSETQ. This CDR3 is 14 amino acids long. V lost 0 bases, J lost 2 bases, and 1 base stayed unmatched.

Only a few counts were recorded for this clone. This chain connects TRBV13 to TRBJ2-7, with 9 bases aligning to TRBD2. V lost 7 bases and J lost 7; bases outside the gene matches: 11. There are 14 residues in the CDR3. Per germline, CDR1 PRHDT and CDR2 FYEKMQ (reference sequence). The CDR3 spells CASTEASGIDEQYF. The CDR3 DNA reads as TGTGCCAGCACCGAGGCTAGCGGGATTGATGAGCAGTACTTC.

CDR3 DNA: TGTGCCAGCAGCTTAGACGTCGTTCAAACCCAGTACTTC. Its translation: CASSLDVVQTQYF. The V call is TRBV7-2, the J call TRBJ2-5; D remains ambiguous. Trimming left V 1 base short and J 8 bases short, with 11 bases between. Germline assignment: CDR1 SGHTA and CDR2 FQGNSA. The CDR3 contains 13 residues.

The V gene is TRBV18, the J gene TRBJ2-7, with TRBD1 as a possible D gene (6 bases). Looked up from germline, CDR1 is KGHSH and CDR2 is LQKENI. Trimming took off 3 bases at V and 4 bases at J, with 25 bases between the two ends. CDR3 length: 18 residues. As DNA, the CDR3 is TGTGCCAGCTCACCCATCAGAACAGGGAAATCGGCTGTATACGAGCAGTACTTC. Translation: CASSPIRTGKSAVYEQYF.

J is TRBJ1-1 and V is TRBV6-5; no clear D. The CDR3 sequence is 16 residues long. Trimming pared 0 bases from V and 5 bases from J, leaving 16 bases between. From germline, CDR1 is MNHEY and CDR2 SVGAGI. The CDR3 DNA sequence: TGTGCCAGCAGTTACTCGATAGGTGCCCGAGGGACTGAAGCTTTCTTT. It codes for CASSYSIGARGTEAFF.

The J gene is TRBJ1-5, the V gene TRBV19; possible D gene TRBD1, 5 bases. This CDR3 has 17 amino acids. The germline V gene has CDR1 LNHDA and CDR2 SQIVND (reference sequence). V shed 5 bases and J shed 2 bases, with 19 bases lying between them. CDR3: CASSGGGQTKGNQPQHF. CDR3 nucleotides: TGTGCCAGTAGTGGGGGAGGGCAGACTAAAGGCAATCAGCCCCAGCATTTT.

About this clone itself: Other DNA sequences in the same sample also yield this CDR3. This rearrangement joins TRBV4-3 to TRBJ1-2; D is perhaps TRBD1 (6 bases). This CDR3 has 15 amino acids. With 1 base removed from V and 2 bases from J, the gap between germline ends came to 11 bases. Germline-derived CDR1 and CDR2 are LGHNA and YSLEER. The DNA of the CDR3 is TGCGCCAGCAGCCAAGGGTTAGGACAGAACTATGGCTACACCTTC. Residues: CASSQGLGQNYGYTF.

Only one count was recorded for this clone. This chain links TRBV7-2 with TRBJ1-6; D gene unclear. V lost 6 bases to trimming and J lost 7 bases, with 10 bases between them. In germline, CDR1 is SGHTA, CDR2 FQGNSA. The CDR3 covers 13 residues. CDR3 region: CASSFGWNSPLHF. The CDR3 DNA reads TGTGCCAGCAGTTTCGGGTGGAATTCACCCCTCCACTTT.

This clone was counted a few times. The J gene is TRBJ2-3, the V gene TRBV6-1, with 8 bases fitting TRBD2. Germline CDR1 and CDR2: MNHNS and SASEGT. This CDR3 spans 15 amino acids. V dropped 3 bases and J dropped 5; count of bases not matched to a gene: 7. Here the CDR3 reads CASSDAWTSRDTQYF. The CDR3 bases are TGTGCCAGCAGTGACGCCTGGACTAGCCGAGATACGCAGTATTTT.

The chain joins TRBV11-2 to TRBJ2-5; 9 bases map to TRBD2. The tail of the sequence fits TRBJ2-7 better, so the J call may be wrong. Per the germline V gene, CDR1 is SGHAT and CDR2 is FQNNGV. The CDR3 covers 16 residues. CDR3 nucleotides: TGTGCCAGCAGCTTAACGACTAGCGGTACTTCCTACGAGCAGTACTTC. Protein sequence: CASSLTTSGTSYEQYF.

The CDR3 nucleotides read TGTGCCAGCAGCCGAGATTTCGACAGTGGTGGAAACACCATATATTTT. Translated, it gives CASSRDFDSGGNTIYF. The chain joins TRBV5-6 to TRBJ1-3, with a weak D call TRBD1 (5 bases). CDR3 length: 16 amino acids. Germline V CDR1 and CDR2: SGHDT, YYEEEE. V was shortened by 4 bases and J by 3 bases, with 17 bases between the two germline ends.

CDR3 protein: CASSGESSYNEQFF. In DNA, the CDR3 is TGTGCCAGCAGCGGGGAAAGCTCCTACAATGAGCAGTTCTTC. This chain links TRBV4-2 with TRBJ2-1; D unresolved. This CDR3 region has 14 residues. V lost 5 bases, J lost 0 bases, and 8 bases lay in between. CDR1 is LGHNA and CDR2 is YNFKEQ in the germline V gene.

J is TRBJ2-7 and V is TRBV11-2, with TRBD1 as a possible D gene (6 bases). This CDR3 comprises 15 residues. Germline lookup yields CDR1 SGHAT and CDR2 FQNNGV. Between the trimmed V and J ends, which lost 3 bases and 12 bases, there was a span of 24 bases. This chain's CDR3 is CASSFGVDRPVTPYF. In DNA form, the CDR3 reads TGTGCCAGCAGCTTCGGGGTTGACAGGCCCGTAACCCCGTACTTC.

The genes are TRBV5-6 and TRBJ1-5; D unresolved. Trimming left V 4 bases short and J 2 bases short, with 4 bases between. The CDR3 is made up of 12 amino acids. Germline V gene sequence: CDR1 SGHDT, CDR2 YYEEEE. Written as DNA, the CDR3 is TGTGCCAGCAGCGACCGCAATCAGCCCCAGCATTTT. As protein: CASSDRNQPQHF.

The rearrangement uses TRBV27 and TRBJ2-1, with a tentative D call TRBD2 (6 bases). V was cut by 5 bases and J by 5 bases, with 19 bases left in between. Per germline, CDR1 MNHEY and CDR2 SMNVEV (reference sequence). This CDR3 has 16 residues. CDR3: CASSPRVQGGNNEQFF. The DNA of the CDR3 is TGTGCCAGCAGTCCCCGCGTCCAGGGAGGCAACAATGAGCAGTTCTTC.